The T cell receptor (beta chain) under discussion was sequenced for a study of blood T cell repertoires in COVID-19. Whole-study context: COVID-19 samples, acute and convalescent, were from the United States, Italy and Spain.

Trimming stripped 0 bases from V and 6 bases from J, with 13 bases between. The CDR3 extends over 14 amino acids. Germline V gene data show CDR1 as SGDLS and CDR2 as YYNGEE. Some clones are missing from TCRdb's copy, which holds only in-frame ones; the method was immunoSEQ multiplex PCR. Among about 250,000 clones, approximately 90% were seen once, and the ten largest hold under 4%. Sequences were obtained from peripheral blood. This TCR was sampled from a man between 18 and 35 years old with active or convalescent COVID-19. The chain carries TRBV9 and TRBJ2-7; D perhaps matches TRBD2 (5 bases). CDR3 in DNA: TGTGCCAGCAGCGTAGCGGGGTCCGTGGGCGAGCAGTACTTC. Its protein is CASSVAGSVGEQYF.